This T cell receptor (beta chain) originates from a study of blood T cell repertoires in COVID-19. Some clones are missing from TCRdb's copy, which holds only in-frame ones; the method was immunoSEQ multiplex PCR. The profile shows around 300,000 clones, approximately 89% of them singletons. CDR1 KGHSH and CDR2 LQKENI come from the germline V gene. The CDR3 has 17 residues. After removal of 1 base from V and 0 bases from J, the junction contained 6 bases not matched to a gene. The sequence was obtained from a man aged 25 to 40 who had recovered from COVID-19. The V and J genes are TRBV18 and TRBJ2-7; 10 nucleotides align to TRBD1. Sample: PBMCs or T cells enriched from blood (not recorded which). CDR3 loop: CASSPRAGTGVSYEQYF. DNA of the CDR3: TGTGCCAGCTCACCACGGGCCGGGACAGGGGTCTCCTACGAGCAGTACTTC.